This T cell receptor beta chain came from a study of graft-versus-host responses after intestinal transplantation. Findings of the study overall: Graft-versus-host to host-versus-graft clonal ratios in allografts were high in patients with graft-donor T cell macrochimerism.

Comment on this clone: Its specificity is unknown.

TCRdb's table, derived via immunoSEQ multiplex PCR, lists solely in-frame clones and lacks some. The table has tens of thousands of clones, nearly 85% seen once; the top ten hold 0.35% to 0.5%. V was clipped by 6 bases and J by 0 bases, with 8 bases between them. The germline CDR1 and CDR2 sequences are WNHNN and SYGVQD (reference sequence). The CDR3 has 13 amino acids. This specimen was unstimulated CD4+ T cells sorted from spleen or lymph node cells, taken before transplant. This TCR derives from a human donor who was the organ donor for an intestinal transplant. This rearrangement joins TRBV10-1 to TRBJ1-1; no definite D call. Here the CDR3 DNA reads TGCGCCAGCAGCAGGCAGATGAACACTGAAGCTTTCTTT. It encodes CASSRQMNTEAFF.